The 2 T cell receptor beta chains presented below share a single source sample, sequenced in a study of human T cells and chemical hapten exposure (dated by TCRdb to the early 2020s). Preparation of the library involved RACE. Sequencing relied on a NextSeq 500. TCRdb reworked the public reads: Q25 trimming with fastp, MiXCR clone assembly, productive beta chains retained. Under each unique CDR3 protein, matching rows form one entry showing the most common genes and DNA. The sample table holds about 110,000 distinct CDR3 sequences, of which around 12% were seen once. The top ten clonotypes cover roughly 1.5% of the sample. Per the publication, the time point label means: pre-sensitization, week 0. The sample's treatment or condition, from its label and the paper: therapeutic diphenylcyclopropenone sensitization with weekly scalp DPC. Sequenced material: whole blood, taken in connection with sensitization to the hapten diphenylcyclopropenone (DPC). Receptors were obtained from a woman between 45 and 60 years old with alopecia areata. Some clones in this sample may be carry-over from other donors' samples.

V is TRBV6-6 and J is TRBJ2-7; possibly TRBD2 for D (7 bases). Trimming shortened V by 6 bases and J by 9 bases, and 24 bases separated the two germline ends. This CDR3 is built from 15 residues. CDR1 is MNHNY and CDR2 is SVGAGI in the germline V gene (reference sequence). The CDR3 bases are TGTGCCAGCAGAAAGGGGGGGACGACTCCCCGCGGGCAGTACTTC. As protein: CASRKGGTTPRGQYF.

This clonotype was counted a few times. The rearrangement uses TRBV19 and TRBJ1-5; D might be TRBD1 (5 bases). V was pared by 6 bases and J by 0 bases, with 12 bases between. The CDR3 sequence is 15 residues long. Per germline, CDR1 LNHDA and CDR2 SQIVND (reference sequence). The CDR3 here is CASRMTVYSNQPQHF. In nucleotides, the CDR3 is TGTGCCAGTAGGATGACAGTTTATAGCAATCAGCCCCAGCATTTT.